These 8 T cell receptor beta chains were all obtained from the same sample, sequenced in a study of response to subunit inactivated influenza vaccine. TCRdb fed the RT-PCR reads into MiXCR, producing one record per CDR3 protein. The repertoire holds just over 300,000 distinct CDR3 sequences, with approximately 23% as singletons. The specimen comprised PBMCs from blood, sampled roughly 20 months after vaccination. Source of these receptors: a man between 50 and 75 years old who received an inactivated influenza vaccine.

This clonotype appeared once. One end of the junction does not line up with germline, which may come from a read error. This sequence joins TRBV9 and TRBJ1-4, with 8 nucleotides matching TRBD1. Germline CDR1 reads SGDLS; CDR2 reads YYNGEE. This CDR3 is 13 amino acids long. CDR3 DNA sequence: TGTGCCAGCAGCGGGACAGGGTATGAAAAACTGTTGTTT. Translating it yields CASSGTGYEKLLF.

This chain uses TRBV12-5 with TRBJ2-1, with no clear D. Germline assignment: CDR1 LGHNT and CDR2 FRNRAP. The CDR3 runs to 16 residues. Trimming stripped 2 bases from V and 12 bases from J, with 23 bases between. In DNA, the CDR3 is TGTGCTAGTGGTTTGAATCCCGGGCTTAACAAGAAGGGGCAGTTCTTC. It translates to CASGLNPGLNKKGQFF.

There are a few counts of this clonotype. The chain is built from TRBV5-1 and TRBJ1-4, with 7 bases fitting TRBD1. V lost 5 bases to trimming and J lost 0 bases; unmatched junction nucleotides: 7. This CDR3 region has 16 residues. CDR1 and CDR2 (germline): SGHRS, YFSETQ. The CDR3 here is CASSTDQGATNEKLFF. CDR3 DNA sequence: TGCGCCAGCAGTACCGATCAGGGGGCAACTAATGAAAAACTGTTTTTT.

This clonotype was observed a few times. For the CDR3, the DNA is TGTGCCAGCAGTTACAGCCAGAGTCAGCCCCAGCATTTT. Encoded protein: CASSYSQSQPQHF. This chain joins TRBV12-3 or TRBV12-4 and TRBJ1-5; no clear D gene. This CDR3 has 13 residues. V was clipped by 4 bases and J by 6 bases, with 10 bases between them.

This clonotype was counted a few times. The chain employs TRBV28 and TRBJ2-3, with D perhaps matching TRBD2 (5 bases). The germline V and J ends were trimmed by 2 bases and 5 bases, with 11 bases remaining between them. This CDR3 is 14 amino acids long. Germline values: CDR1 MDHEN, CDR2 SYDVKM. The CDR3 DNA is TGTGCCAGCAGTTTAAGAGGGCCTCGAGATACGCAGTATTTT. As protein: CASSLRGPRDTQYF.

Concerning this clonotype itself: This may stem from a read error, because a much larger clone lies one nucleotide away. The chain carries TRBV30 and TRBJ1-2; the D gene is possibly TRBD1 (5 bases). This CDR3 has 13 amino acids. Germline-derived CDR1 and CDR2 are GTSNPN and SVGIG (reference sequence). Between the trimmed V and J ends, which lost 0 bases and 7 bases, there was a span of 12 bases. In nucleotides, the CDR3 is TGTGCCTGGAGTGTAGGTGGGACGCGTGGCTACACCTTC. This encodes CAWSVGGTRGYTF.

The chain uses TRBV29-1 and TRBJ1-4; the D is unclear. Looked up from germline, CDR1 is SQVTM and CDR2 is ANQGSEA. The CDR3 spans 13 residues. V dropped 4 bases and J dropped 4 bases, with 10 bases sitting between them. The CDR3, as DNA: TGCAGCGTTGTGGCCTCGGGTAATGAAAAACTGTTTTTT. It yields the protein CSVVASGNEKLFF.

The chain links TRBV29-1 to TRBJ1-2, with TRBD1 identical over 9 bases. The ends lost 6 bases at V and 8 bases at J; junction bases unmatched: 7. Per the germline V gene, CDR1 is SQVTM and CDR2 is ANQGSEA. The CDR3 consists of 12 residues. The CDR3 sequence is CSVSGQGYGYTF. The CDR3, as DNA: TGCAGCGTCTCGGGACAGGGTTACGGCTACACCTTC.